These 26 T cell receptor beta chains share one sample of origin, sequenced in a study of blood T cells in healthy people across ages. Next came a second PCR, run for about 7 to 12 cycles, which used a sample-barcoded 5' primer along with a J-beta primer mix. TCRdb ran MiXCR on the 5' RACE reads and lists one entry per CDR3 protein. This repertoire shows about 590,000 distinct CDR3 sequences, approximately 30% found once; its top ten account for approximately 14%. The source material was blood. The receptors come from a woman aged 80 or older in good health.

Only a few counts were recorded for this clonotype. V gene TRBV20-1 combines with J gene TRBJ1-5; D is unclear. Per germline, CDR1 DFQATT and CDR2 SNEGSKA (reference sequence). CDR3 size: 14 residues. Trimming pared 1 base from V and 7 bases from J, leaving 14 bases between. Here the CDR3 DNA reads TGCAGTGCTAGAGGGATTGGAACGGGGCAGCCCCAGCATTTT. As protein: CSARGIGTGQPQHF.

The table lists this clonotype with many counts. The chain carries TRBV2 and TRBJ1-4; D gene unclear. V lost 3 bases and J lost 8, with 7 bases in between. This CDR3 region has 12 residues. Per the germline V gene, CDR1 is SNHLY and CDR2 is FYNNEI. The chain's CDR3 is CASSDRREKLFF. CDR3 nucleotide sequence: TGTGCCAGCAGTGACAGGCGGGAAAAACTGTTTTTT.

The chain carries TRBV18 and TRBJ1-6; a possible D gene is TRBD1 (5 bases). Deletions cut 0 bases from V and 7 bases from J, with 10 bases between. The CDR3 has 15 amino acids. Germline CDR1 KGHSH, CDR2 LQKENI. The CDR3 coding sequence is TGTGCCAGCTCACCACCGGGACGCCCAAATTCACCCCTCCACTTT. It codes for CASSPPGRPNSPLHF.

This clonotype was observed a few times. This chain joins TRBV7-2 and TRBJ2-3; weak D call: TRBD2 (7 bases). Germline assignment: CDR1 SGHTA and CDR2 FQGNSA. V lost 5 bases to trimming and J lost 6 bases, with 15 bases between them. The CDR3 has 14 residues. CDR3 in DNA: TGTGCCAGCAGCCCTCGCGGGGGCGGCGATACGCAGTATTTT. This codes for CASSPRGGGDTQYF.

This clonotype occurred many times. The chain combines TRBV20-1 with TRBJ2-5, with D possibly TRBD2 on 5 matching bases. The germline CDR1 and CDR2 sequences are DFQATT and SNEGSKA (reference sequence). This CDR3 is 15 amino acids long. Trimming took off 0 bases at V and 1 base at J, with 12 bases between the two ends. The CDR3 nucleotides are TGCAGTGCTAGAGATCCTAGCTGGGGCCAAGAGACCCAGTACTTC. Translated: CSARDPSWGQETQYF.

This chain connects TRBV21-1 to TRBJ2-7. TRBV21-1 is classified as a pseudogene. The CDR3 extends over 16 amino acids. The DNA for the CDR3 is TGTGCCAGCAAGAGCCTTTGGACCGATGTAAACTACGAGCAGTACTTC. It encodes CASKSLWTDVNYEQYF.

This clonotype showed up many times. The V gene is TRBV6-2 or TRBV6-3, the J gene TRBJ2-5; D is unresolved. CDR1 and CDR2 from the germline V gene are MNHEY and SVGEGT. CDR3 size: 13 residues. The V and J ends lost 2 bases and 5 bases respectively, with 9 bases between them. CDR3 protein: CASSYSDRETQYF. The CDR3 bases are TGTGCCAGCAGTTACAGCGATAGGGAGACCCAGTACTTC.

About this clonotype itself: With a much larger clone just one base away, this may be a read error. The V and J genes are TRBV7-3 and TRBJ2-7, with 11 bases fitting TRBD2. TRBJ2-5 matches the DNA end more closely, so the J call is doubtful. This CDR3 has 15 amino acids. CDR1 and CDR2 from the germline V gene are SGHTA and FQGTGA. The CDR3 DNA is TGTGCCAGCAGCTCCATTAGCGGGGGGGGTGAGACCCAGTACTTC. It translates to CASSSISGGGETQYF.

The DNA of the CDR3 is TGTGCCAGCAGTTACGACAGGGGAGTTTCTGGGGCCAACGTCCTGACTTTC. Encoded protein: CASSYDRGVSGANVLTF. This chain links TRBV6-5 with TRBJ2-6; TRBD1 aligns across 8 bases. The CDR3 covers 17 residues. Trimming removed 2 bases from V and 1 base from J; junction bases left unmatched: 4. From germline, CDR1 is MNHEY and CDR2 SVGAGI.

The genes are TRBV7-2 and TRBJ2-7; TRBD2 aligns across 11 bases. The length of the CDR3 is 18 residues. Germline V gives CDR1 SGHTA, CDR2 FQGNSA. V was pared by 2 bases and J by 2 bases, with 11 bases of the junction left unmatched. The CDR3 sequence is CASSLHTGGLAGAYEQYF. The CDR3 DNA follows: TGTGCCAGCAGCTTACATACAGGAGGACTAGCGGGTGCCTACGAGCAGTACTTC.

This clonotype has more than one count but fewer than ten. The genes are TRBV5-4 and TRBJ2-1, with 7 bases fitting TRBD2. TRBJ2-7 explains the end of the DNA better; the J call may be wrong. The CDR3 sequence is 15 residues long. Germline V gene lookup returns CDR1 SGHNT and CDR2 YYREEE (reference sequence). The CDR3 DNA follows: TGTGCCAGCAGCTTGGGGGCTAGCGGATACAATGAGCAGTACTTC. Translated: CASSLGASGYNEQYF.

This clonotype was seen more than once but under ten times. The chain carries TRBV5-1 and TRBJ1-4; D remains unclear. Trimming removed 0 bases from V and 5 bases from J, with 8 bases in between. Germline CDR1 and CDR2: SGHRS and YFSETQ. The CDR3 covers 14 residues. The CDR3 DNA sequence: TGCGCCAGCAGCTTGGGAGGGATGAATGAAAAACTGTTTTTT. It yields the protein CASSLGGMNEKLFF.

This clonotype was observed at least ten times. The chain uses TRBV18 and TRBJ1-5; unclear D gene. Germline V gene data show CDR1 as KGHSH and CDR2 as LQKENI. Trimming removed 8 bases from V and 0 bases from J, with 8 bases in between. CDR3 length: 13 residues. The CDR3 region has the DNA TGTGCCAGCAGCCGAAATAGCAATCAGCCCCAGCATTTT. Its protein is CASSRNSNQPQHF.

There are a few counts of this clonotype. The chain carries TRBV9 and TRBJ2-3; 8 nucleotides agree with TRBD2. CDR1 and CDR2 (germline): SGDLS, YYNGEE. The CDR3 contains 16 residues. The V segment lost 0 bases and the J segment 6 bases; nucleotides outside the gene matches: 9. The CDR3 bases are TGTGCCAGCAGCGTAGGGAGTAGCGGGGTTTTCGATACGCAGTATTTT. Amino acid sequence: CASSVGSSGVFDTQYF.

CDR3 DNA: TGTGCCAGCAGCGTAGAGGCAGGGGAGGAGACCCAGTACTTC. This codes for CASSVEAGEETQYF. This chain joins TRBV9 and TRBJ2-5, with D perhaps matching TRBD1 (6 bases). The germline gives CDR1 SGDLS, CDR2 YYNGEE. Trimming took off 0 bases at V and 5 bases at J, with 11 bases between the two ends. This CDR3 has 14 amino acids.

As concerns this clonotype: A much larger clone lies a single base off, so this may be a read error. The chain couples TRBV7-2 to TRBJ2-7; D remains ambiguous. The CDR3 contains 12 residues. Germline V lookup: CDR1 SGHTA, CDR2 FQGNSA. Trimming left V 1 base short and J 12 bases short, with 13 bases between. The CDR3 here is CASSLELNIRYF. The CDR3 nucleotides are TGTGCCAGCAGCTTAGAATTAAACATTCGGTACTTC.

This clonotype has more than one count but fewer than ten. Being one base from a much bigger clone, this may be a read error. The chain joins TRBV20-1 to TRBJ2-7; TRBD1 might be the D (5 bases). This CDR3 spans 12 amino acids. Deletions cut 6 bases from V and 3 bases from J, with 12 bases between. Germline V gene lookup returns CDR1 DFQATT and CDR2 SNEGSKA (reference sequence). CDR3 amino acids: CSATGSRYEQYF. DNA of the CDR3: TGCAGTGCCACAGGATCTCGCTACGAGCAGTACTTC.

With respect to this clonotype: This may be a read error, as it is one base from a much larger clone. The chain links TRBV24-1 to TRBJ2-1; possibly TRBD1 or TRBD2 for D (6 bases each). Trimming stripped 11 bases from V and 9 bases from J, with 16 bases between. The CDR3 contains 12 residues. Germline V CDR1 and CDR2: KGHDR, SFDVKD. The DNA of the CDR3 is TGTGCCATCAGCGAACAGGGAGGTGAGCAGTTCTTC. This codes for CAISEQGGEQFF.

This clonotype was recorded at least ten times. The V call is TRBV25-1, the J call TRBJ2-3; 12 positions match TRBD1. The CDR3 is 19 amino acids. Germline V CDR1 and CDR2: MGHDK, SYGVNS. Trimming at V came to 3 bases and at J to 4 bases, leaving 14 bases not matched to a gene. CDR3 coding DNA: TGTGCCAGCAGTGAGCGTCTATCCACGGGACAGGGGGCATCAGATACGCAGTATTTT. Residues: CASSERLSTGQGASDTQYF.

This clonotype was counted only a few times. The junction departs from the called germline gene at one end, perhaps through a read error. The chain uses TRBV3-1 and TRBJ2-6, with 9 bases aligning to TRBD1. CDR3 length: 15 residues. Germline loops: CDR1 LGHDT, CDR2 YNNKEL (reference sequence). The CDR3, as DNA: TGTGCCAGCAGCCAAGCGACAGGGGGTCCCAACGTCCGGACTTTC. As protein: CASSQATGGPNVRTF.

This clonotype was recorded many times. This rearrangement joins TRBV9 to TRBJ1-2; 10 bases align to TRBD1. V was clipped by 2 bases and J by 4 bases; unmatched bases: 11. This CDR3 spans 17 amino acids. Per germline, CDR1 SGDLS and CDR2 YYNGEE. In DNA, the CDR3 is TGTGCCAGCAGCGTTCGGGACAGGGGCGGAGTGGGCTATGGCTACACCTTC. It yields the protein CASSVRDRGGVGYGYTF.

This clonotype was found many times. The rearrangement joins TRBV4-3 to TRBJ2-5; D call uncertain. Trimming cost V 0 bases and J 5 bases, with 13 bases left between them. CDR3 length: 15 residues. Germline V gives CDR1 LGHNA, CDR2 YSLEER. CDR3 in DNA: TGCGCCAGCAGCCAAGATTTTAGGTCAGCTGAGACCCAGTACTTC. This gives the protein CASSQDFRSAETQYF.

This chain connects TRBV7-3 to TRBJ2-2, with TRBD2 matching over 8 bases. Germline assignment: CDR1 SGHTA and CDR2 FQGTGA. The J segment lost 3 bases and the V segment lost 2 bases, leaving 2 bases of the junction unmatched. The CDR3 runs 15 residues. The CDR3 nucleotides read TGTGCCAGCAGCTTATACGGGAGGGACACCGGGGAGCTGTTTTTT. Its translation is CASSLYGRDTGELFF.

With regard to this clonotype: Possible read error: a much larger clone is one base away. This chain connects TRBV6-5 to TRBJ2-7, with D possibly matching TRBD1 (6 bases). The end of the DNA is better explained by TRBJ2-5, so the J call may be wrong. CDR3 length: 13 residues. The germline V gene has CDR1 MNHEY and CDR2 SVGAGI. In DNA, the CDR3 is TGTGCCAGCAGCTGTGGACAGACGAAGACCCAGTACTTC. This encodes CASSCGQTKTQYF.

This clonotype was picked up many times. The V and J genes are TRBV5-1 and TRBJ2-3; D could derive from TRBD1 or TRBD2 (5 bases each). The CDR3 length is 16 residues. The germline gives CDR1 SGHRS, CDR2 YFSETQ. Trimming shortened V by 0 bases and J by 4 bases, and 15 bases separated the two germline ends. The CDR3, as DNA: TGCGCCAGCAGCTTGGAGGCACCCCGAGGGGCAGATACGCAGTATTTT. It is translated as CASSLEAPRGADTQYF.

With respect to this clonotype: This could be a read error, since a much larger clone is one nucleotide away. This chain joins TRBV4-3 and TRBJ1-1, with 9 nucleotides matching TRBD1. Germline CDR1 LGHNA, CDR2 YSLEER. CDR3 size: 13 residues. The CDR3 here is CASSQVQGAEVFF. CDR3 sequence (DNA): TGCGCCAGCAGCCAAGTACAGGGGGCTGAAGTTTTCTTT.